These T cell receptor beta chains were read from a single sample in a study of CD8 T cells in Susac syndrome. A single record per CDR3 protein comes from TCRdb applying MiXCR to the immunoSEQ multiplex PCR reads. The table includes 100,000 to 150,000 distinct CDR3 sequences, 85% to 95% detected once. Sequences were obtained from CD4+ T cells from PBMCs. These receptors were collected from a human donor in good health. The CDR3 runs from the conserved cysteine through the conserved F or W. D genes are given only for firm matches. Only some rows state a clone size, as once, few, many or a class for expanded clones.

j_call d_call clone_size v_call cdr3_nt cdr3_aa
TRBJ2-1 TRBD2 - TRBV5-1 TGCGCCAGCCGACTTACGGTAGCGGGAGGGCAGGAGCAGTTCTTC CASRLTVAGGQEQFF
TRBJ2-1 TRBD2 - TRBV29-1 TGCAGCGTTGATGGTAGCGGGGGGAATGAGCAGTTCTTC CSVDGSGGNEQFF
TRBJ1-1 TRBD1 - TRBV5-1 TGCGCCAGCAGCTTTTTGGGACAGGAAGCTTTCTTT CASSFLGQEAFF
TRBJ1-1 - - TRBV20-1 TGCAGTGCTAGCAAGGGATCTGCGAACACTGAAGCTTTCTTT CSASKGSANTEAFF
TRBJ1-1 - - TRBV12-3/TRBV12-4 TGTGCCAGCAGATCACCGACGGCTAACACTGAAGCTTTCTTT CASRSPTANTEAFF
TRBJ2-1 - - TRBV5-1 TGCGCCAGCAGCTTGGACTACCGGTACAATGAGCAGTTCTTC CASSLDYRYNEQFF
TRBJ2-5 - - TRBV18 TGTGCCAGCTCACCACGGTCGGACAGTCAAGAGACCCAGTACTTC CASSPRSDSQETQYF
TRBJ2-7 - - TRBV28 TGTGCCAGCACCCCGGGAAGGGCCAACGAGCAGTACTTC CASTPGRANEQYF
TRBJ2-7 - once TRBV14 TGTGCCAGCAGCCAATACCAGAACGAGCAGTACTTC CASSQYQNEQYF
TRBJ2-7 TRBD2 - TRBV29-1 TGCAGCGTTGAAGATCTCGCGGGAGGAGCCTACGAGCAGTACTTC CSVEDLAGGAYEQYF
TRBJ1-2 - - TRBV5-6 TGTGCCAGCAGCGATCCCGGGAGCTATGGCTACACCTTC CASSDPGSYGYTF
TRBJ2-3 - few TRBV7-3 TGTGCCAGCAGAGGACGGTCGAATACGCAGTATTTT CASRGRSNTQYF
TRBJ2-1 - - TRBV20-1 TGCAGTGCTAGAGGTCCCTCGGGTGAGCAGTTCTTC CSARGPSGEQFF
TRBJ2-1 TRBD2 - TRBV6-5 TGTGCCAGCAGTTACTCGAGGCTGGCGGGAGGGAATGAGCAGTTCTTC CASSYSRLAGGNEQFF
TRBJ2-2 - - TRBV3-1 TGTGCCAGCAGCCCATTACCGGGCCCGGGCACCGGGGAGCTGTTTTTT CASSPLPGPGTGELFF
TRBJ2-4 - - TRBV20-1 TGCAGTGCTTCCTCGCGAGTCGGTAAAAACATTCAGTACTTC CSASSRVGKNIQYF
TRBJ1-2 - - TRBV3-1 TGTGCCAGCAGCCAAAACCTACAGAGTTCTAACTATGGCTACACCTTC CASSQNLQSSNYGYTF
TRBJ2-1 TRBD2 - TRBV5-1 TGCGCCAGCAGCTTGGCCCCATCGGGACTAGCGGCAAGCAATGAGCAGTTCTTC CASSLAPSGLAASNEQFF
TRBJ1-5 - once TRBV10-3 TGTGCCATCAGTGAGTCGGGAGGGGCCGGGCACCCCCAGCATTTT CAISESGGAGHPQHF
TRBJ1-3 - - TRBV25-1 TGTGCCAGCGGGGAACGAACAATGGGTTCCGCTGGAAACACCATATATTTT CASGERTMGSAGNTIYF
TRBJ2-4 TRBD2 - TRBV13 TGTGCCAGCAGCGAGACTAGCGGGAGCCGGGCGAACATTCAGTACTTC CASSETSGSRANIQYF
TRBJ2-7 TRBD1 - TRBV5-1 TGCGCCAGCACTCAGGGGGCTAGCGCGGACGAGCAGTACTTC CASTQGASADEQYF
TRBJ2-5 - - TRBV6-5 TGTGCCAGCACTGGGTGGGAGACCCAGTACTTC CASTGWETQYF
TRBJ2-6 TRBD1 few TRBV11-3 TGTGCCAGCAGCTTAGTTCGACAGGGTCTCTCTGGGGCCAACGTCCTGACTTTC CASSLVRQGLSGANVLTF
TRBJ2-7 - once TRBV20-1 TGCAGCGCATCGACAGGAAGCTCCTACGAGCAGTACTTC CSASTGSSYEQYF
TRBJ2-7 TRBD1 once TRBV2 TGTGCCAGCAGTGTAAGGGACAGAAACTACGAGCAGTACTTC CASSVRDRNYEQYF
TRBJ2-7 TRBD1 once TRBV2 TGTGCCAGCAGTGAATTTGGACAGGGCAACAACTACGAGCAGTACTTC CASSEFGQGNNYEQYF
TRBJ2-7 TRBD1 - TRBV27 TGTGCCAGCAGTTTATCCGGACAGGGGGGGATTGCCTACGAGCAGTACTTC CASSLSGQGGIAYEQYF
TRBJ2-2 TRBD1 once TRBV27 TGTGCCAGCAGTCGGTGGACAGGGGGCCCCGGGGAGCTGTTTTTT CASSRWTGGPGELFF
TRBJ2-2 - - TRBV6-2/TRBV6-3 TGTGCCAGCAGTTACCCGTGGCGGGAATCGAACACCGGGGAGCTGTTTTTT CASSYPWRESNTGELFF
TRBJ2-7 - - TRBV5-6 TGTGCCAGCAGCTTGAGCGAATACGAGCAGTACTTC CASSLSEYEQYF
TRBJ1-1 - - TRBV12-3/TRBV12-4 TGTGCCAGCAGTTTTCAGGGTCGGGGGACTGAAGCTTTCTTT CASSFQGRGTEAFF
TRBJ2-1 - - TRBV4-2 TGTGCCAGCAGCCAAGATCTGGGCTACAATGAGCAGTTCTTC CASSQDLGYNEQFF
TRBJ1-1 TRBD1 once TRBV12-3/TRBV12-4 TGTGCCAGCAGTTTAGCGTGGACAGGGCCGCTGGGGGCTGAAGCTTTCTTT CASSLAWTGPLGAEAFF
TRBJ2-3 - - TRBV19 TGTGCCAGCAGCGCAACCTCTAGCACAGATACGCAGTATTTT CASSATSSTDTQYF
TRBJ2-7 - - TRBV5-1 TGCGCCAGCAGCCGACTCGAGGTTTACGAGCAGTACTTC CASSRLEVYEQYF
TRBJ2-5 - - TRBV7-9 TGTGCCAGCAGCTTTTGGGTAGGGGATGGAGAGACCCAGTACTTC CASSFWVGDGETQYF